A selection of T cell receptor beta chains follows, all from one sample in a study of T-cell reconstitution after alpha-beta-depleted transplantation in children. Each CDR3 protein gets one entry after TCRdb re-called the PCR reads with MiXCR. The table lists under 35,000 distinct CDR3 sequences, 6.3% of them singletons. The sequenced sample was PBMCs, mostly from graft donor cells, obtained 180 days after TCRalphabeta/CD19-depleted stem cell transplant. The receptors derive from a male patient younger than 18 who had a stem cell transplant for acute myeloid leukemia, so the T cells may come from the graft donor. CDR3s include the opening cysteine and the closing phenylalanine or tryptophan. D genes are given only for firm matches. Where a row states a size, it is once, few, many or the class of an expanded clone; other rows omit it.

J | D | size | V | CDR3 | DNA
TRBJ1-2 | TRBD1 | medium-sized | TRBV4-3 | CASSQDRGRSYGYTF | TGCGCCAGCAGCCAAGACAGGGGGCGAAGCTATGGCTACACCTTC
TRBJ1-1 | - | many | TRBV2 | CASSEVAGYTEAFF | TGTGCCAGCAGTGAAGTGGCAGGGTACACTGAAGCTTTCTTT
TRBJ2-1 | - | large | TRBV29-1 | CSVDSLSSYNEQFF | TGCAGCGTTGATAGCCTGAGCTCCTACAATGAGCAGTTCTTC
TRBJ1-2 | - | many | TRBV4-3 | CASSHLADYGYTF | TGCGCCAGCAGCCATCTGGCGGACTATGGCTACACCTTC
TRBJ1-2 | - | many | TRBV6-1 | CASSPIPQGPSNYGYTF | TGTGCCAGCAGTCCAATTCCTCAGGGGCCCTCTAACTATGGCTACACCTTC
TRBJ1-2 | - | - | TRBV7-9 | CASSLYRQTYGYTF | TGTGCCAGCAGCTTATACCGGCAGACCTATGGCTACACCTTC
TRBJ1-6 | TRBD1 | many | TRBV11-1 | CASSLGDSYSGKYNSPLHF | TGTGCCAGCAGCTTAGGGGACAGCTACTCCGGGAAATATAATTCACCCCTCCACTTT
TRBJ1-2 | TRBD1 | many | TRBV7-9 | CASSLTGQGGYGYTF | TGTGCCAGCAGTCTTACAGGACAGGGGGGCTATGGCTACACCTTC
TRBJ2-1 | TRBD2 | many | TRBV6-5 | CASSPTSGLYNEQFF | TGTGCCAGCAGTCCGACTAGCGGACTTTACAATGAGCAGTTCTTC
TRBJ1-4 | - | many | TRBV28 | CASSPRQAGREKLFF | TGTGCCAGCAGTCCCCGACAGGCGGGAAGGGAAAAACTGTTTTTT
TRBJ2-2 | TRBD2 | many | TRBV11-2 | CASSLVGSGRSGELFF | TGTGCCAGCAGCTTAGTGGGTAGCGGGAGGTCCGGGGAGCTGTTTTTT
TRBJ2-5 | - | many | TRBV18 | CASSPPDGIQETQYF | TGTGCCAGCTCACCACCGGACGGAATCCAAGAGACCCAGTACTTC
TRBJ2-5 | TRBD2 | many | TRBV6-5 | CASRAVGSGPQETQYF | TGTGCCAGTCGCGCAGTTGGTAGCGGGCCCCAAGAGACCCAGTACTTC
TRBJ2-1 | - | many | TRBV5-1 | CASSLKLSSYNEQFF | TGCGCCAGCAGCTTGAAATTGAGCTCCTACAATGAGCAGTTCTTC
TRBJ2-5 | TRBD1 | many | TRBV19 | CASSTGTDQETQYF | TGTGCCAGTAGTACCGGGACAGATCAAGAGACCCAGTACTTC
TRBJ2-5 | TRBD2 | many | TRBV29-1 | CSVGGGFTETQYF | TGCAGCGTTGGGGGGGGGTTTACCGAGACCCAGTACTTC
TRBJ2-1 | - | medium-sized | TRBV24-1 | CATSDFYEQFF | TGTGCCACCAGTGATTTTTATGAGCAGTTCTTC
TRBJ1-5 | - | many | TRBV7-2 | CASSLARQPQHF | TGTGCCAGCAGCTTAGCTCGTCAGCCCCAGCATTTT
TRBJ2-2 | TRBD2 | many | TRBV20-1 | CSATGTRNTGELFF | TGCAGTGCTACCGGGACTAGGAACACCGGGGAGCTGTTTTTT
TRBJ2-7 | - | many | TRBV30 | CAWNGVRAPYEQYF | TGTGCCTGGAATGGGGTCAGGGCCCCCTACGAGCAGTACTTC
TRBJ2-3 | - | many | TRBV20-1 | CSASSGRTDTQYF | TGCAGTGCTAGCTCTGGGAGGACAGATACGCAGTATTTT
TRBJ1-2 | - | many | TRBV5-1 | CASSLIVGADGYTF | TGCGCCAGCAGTCTCATCGTGGGGGCTGACGGCTACACCTTC
TRBJ1-6 | TRBD1 | many | TRBV10-2 | CASSSNSGTGNSPLHF | TGCGCCAGCAGTTCAAATTCCGGGACAGGCAATTCACCCCTCCACTTT
TRBJ2-5 | TRBD2 | many | TRBV19 | CASRKTSGRTQYF | TGTGCCAGTAGGAAAACTAGCGGGAGGACCCAGTACTTC
TRBJ2-1 | TRBD1 | - | TRBV30 | CAWIGQGAWNEQFF | TGTGCCTGGATTGGGCAGGGGGCATGGAATGAGCAGTTCTTC
TRBJ2-7 | TRBD1 | medium-sized | TRBV7-9 | CASSSGMGQWNEQYF | TGTGCCAGCAGCTCAGGGATGGGACAGTGGAACGAGCAGTACTTC
TRBJ1-2 | - | few | TRBV7-2 | CASSLGQGGNYGYTF | TGTGCCAGCAGCTTAGGTCAGGGTGGTAACTATGGCTACACCTTC
TRBJ1-6 | - | many | TRBV3-1 | CASSRTGNSPLHF | TGTGCCAGCAGCCGGACGGGGAATTCACCCCTCCACTTT
TRBJ2-1 | - | many | TRBV6-1 | CASSDSPYGRGDEQFF | TGTGCCAGCAGTGATAGTCCCTACGGTCGAGGGGATGAGCAGTTCTTC
TRBJ1-5 | - | many | TRBV12-3/TRBV12-4 | CASSPSQREQPQHF | TGTGCCAGCAGTCCCTCCCAGCGCGAACAGCCCCAGCATTTT
TRBJ2-1 | - | many | TRBV3-1 | CASSLLDWPSGEQFF | TGTGCCAGCAGCCTCCTGGACTGGCCCTCCGGTGAGCAGTTCTTC
TRBJ2-5 | - | many | TRBV30 | CAWSAQETQYF | TGTGCCTGGAGTGCCCAAGAGACCCAGTACTTC
TRBJ2-1 | TRBD2 | - | TRBV19 | CAMGGCSGRARSYNEEFF | TGTGCCATGGGCGGTTGTAGCGGGAGGGCCCGGTCCTACAATGAGGAGTTCTTC
TRBJ2-1 | - | many | TRBV9 | CASSLRVGGDEQFF | TGTGCCAGCAGCCTTCGGGTCGGAGGCGATGAGCAGTTCTTC
TRBJ2-7 | - | many | TRBV4-2 | CASSPSSYEQYF | TGTGCCAGCAGCCCCAGTAGCTACGAGCAGTACTTC
TRBJ2-3 | - | many | TRBV28 | CASSSRRGPRTDTQYF | TGTGCCAGCAGTTCCAGGAGGGGGCCCCGCACAGATACGCAGTATTTT
TRBJ2-3 | - | many | TRBV7-2 | CASSFYGQSAQYF | TGTGCCAGCAGCTTCTACGGACAGAGCGCGCAGTATTTT
TRBJ2-1 | - | many | TRBV28 | CASTQGSDPYNEQFF | TGTGCCAGCACCCAGGGGTCAGACCCCTACAATGAGCAGTTCTTC
TRBJ1-2 | TRBD1 | many | TRBV12-3/TRBV12-4 | CASSPGQGTTYGYTF | TGTGCCAGCAGCCCGGGACAGGGGACCACCTATGGCTACACCTTC
TRBJ1-1 | - | medium-sized | TRBV7-6 | CASSLASGGYTEAFF | TGTGCCAGCAGCTTAGCTTCGGGGGGATACACTGAAGCTTTCTTT
TRBJ2-5 | - | many | TRBV7-2 | CASSLKSTQYF | TGTGCCAGCAGTCTAAAGTCGACCCAGTACTTC
TRBJ1-6 | - | many | TRBV27 | CASSFQGYNSPLHF | TGTGCCAGCAGTTTCCAGGGGTATAATTCACCCCTCCACTTT
TRBJ2-1 | - | many | TRBV20-1 | CSASARGPNAGSEQFF | TGCAGTGCTAGCGCTCGTGGACCAAACGCTGGGAGTGAGCAGTTCTTC
TRBJ1-1 | - | many | TRBV5-4 | CASSPKSANTEAFF | TGTGCCAGCAGCCCCAAATCCGCTAACACTGAAGCTTTCTTT
TRBJ1-1 | - | many | TRBV3-1 | CASSQDGFRGGAFF | TGTGCCAGCAGCCAAGATGGCTTCCGCGGGGGAGCTTTCTTT
TRBJ2-2 | - | many | TRBV7-9 | CGNGRETGELFF | TGTGGTAATGGGCGCGAGACCGGGGAGCTGTTTTTT
TRBJ1-1 | - | many | TRBV11-2 | CASSLAGGLNTEAFF | TGTGCCAGCAGCTTAGCTGGGGGGTTGAACACTGAAGCTTTCTTT